This passage covers 8 T cell receptor beta chains from one sample sequenced in a study of human T cells and chemical hapten exposure. Each CDR3 protein gets one entry after TCRdb re-called the RACE reads with MiXCR. Counted here are tens of thousands of distinct CDR3 sequences, about 10% occurring once; the ten biggest clones make up roughly 5.2%. As to time point: pre-sensitization, week 0. Treatment described: therapeutic diphenylcyclopropenone sensitization with weekly scalp DPC. Here the sequenced sample was whole blood, taken in connection with sensitization to the hapten diphenylcyclopropenone (DPC). The receptors come from a woman aged 45 to 65 with alopecia areata. Some clones in this sample may be carry-over from other donors' samples.

In its sample, this clonotype was seen many times. V is TRBV10-2 and J is TRBJ2-7; tentatively, D is TRBD1 or TRBD2 (5 bases each). CDR3 length equals 12 residues. The germline V gene encodes CDR1 WSHSY and CDR2 SAAADI. V was clipped by 6 bases and J by 6 bases, with 12 bases between them. The CDR3 coding sequence is TGCGCCAGCAGGGTTCCAGGGACCGAGCAGTACTTC. This translates into CASRVPGTEQYF.

This clonotype was observed a handful of times. The gene calls are TRBV6-5 and TRBJ2-7; D could derive from TRBD1 or TRBD2 (5 bases each). The V end was cut by 4 bases, the J end by 0 bases, with 16 bases between. The CDR3 loop spans 16 amino acids. Germline assignment: CDR1 MNHEY and CDR2 SVGAGI. CDR3 sequence reads: CASSSPPGRSSYEQYF. CDR3 in DNA: TGTGCCAGCAGTTCCCCCCCGGGACGGAGCTCCTACGAGCAGTACTTC.

In its sample, this clonotype was seen a few times. This chain joins TRBV3-2 and TRBJ2-1; TRBD2, the table's D call, lacks a check against the DNA. TRBV3-2 is given as a pseudogene. The CDR3 is 16 amino acids. CDR3 nucleotides: TGTGCCAGCAGCCAGACCCAGCCCGCTTCTAACAATGAGCAGTTCTTC. Its protein is CASSQTQPASNNEQFF.

This clonotype occurred a few times. The genes are TRBV7-2 and TRBJ2-1, with 9 positions matching TRBD2. CDR1 is SGHTA and CDR2 is FQGNSA in the germline V gene. The length of the CDR3 is 15 residues. The V and J ends lost 5 bases and 4 bases, in that order; junction bases with no gene match: 6. CDR3 region: CASSRASGVYNEQFF. The CDR3 DNA follows: TGTGCCAGCAGCCGGGCTAGCGGGGTTTACAATGAGCAGTTCTTC.

This chain joins TRBV24-1 and TRBJ2-5; maybe TRBD1 (6 bases). Trimming removed 3 bases at V and 2 bases at J, with 12 bases between. CDR3 length: 15 residues. CDR1 is KGHDR, CDR2 SFDVKD, per germline. The CDR3 nucleotides are TGTGCCACCAGTGATCCGCGGACAGTGCAAGAGACCCAGTACTTC. This sequence encodes CATSDPRTVQETQYF.

Ten or more counts support this clonotype. This chain joins TRBV29-1 and TRBJ2-7; D is unresolved. Germline V gene data show CDR1 as SQVTM and CDR2 as ANQGSEA. Trimming shortened V by 7 bases and J by 3 bases, and 16 bases separated the two germline ends. There are 13 residues in the CDR3. Here the CDR3 reads CSAAVPPGYEQYF. DNA of the CDR3: TGCAGCGCTGCGGTGCCCCCGGGCTACGAGCAGTACTTC.

This clonotype was detected only a few times. The genes are TRBV5-1 and TRBJ2-1; no reliable D call. The CDR3 runs 12 residues. The germline CDR1 and CDR2 sequences are SGHRS and YFSETQ. V was shortened by 0 bases and J by 9 bases, with 7 bases between the two germline ends. CDR3 nucleotide sequence: TGCGCCAGCAGCTTGGGGGAAAGTGAGCAGTTCTTC. Amino acids: CASSLGESEQFF.

This clonotype came up a few times. CDR3 protein: CASRTLGSTGELFF. The CDR3, as DNA: TGTGCCAGCAGAACATTGGGCAGCACCGGGGAGCTGTTTTTT. The chain combines TRBV6-4 with TRBJ2-2, with unresolved D. This CDR3 is built from 14 residues. Trimming removed 6 bases at V and 4 bases at J, with 12 bases between. The germline V gene has CDR1 MRHNA and CDR2 SNTAGT.